These T cell receptor beta chains were read from a single sample in a study of CD8+CD57+ T cells in acquired aplastic anemia. TCRdb used MiXCR to reprocess the reads, holding one entry per CDR3 protein. The sample contains approximately 150,000 distinct CDR3 sequences, 71% of which appear only once. The sample comprised sorted CD4+, CD8+, or CD8+CD57+ T cells (not recorded which) from PBMCs. These receptors were obtained from a human donor with aplastic anemia. Both conserved end residues are part of each CDR3. Fields, in order: V gene, clone size, D gene, J gene, CDR3 DNA, CDR3 protein. A D gene is named only where the DNA matches it firmly. Size is stated for part of the rows, as once, few or many counts, or as a class when the clone is expanded.

TRBV10-3	-	TRBD2	TRBJ2-2	TGTGCCATCGGGGGCCTAGCGGGAACCGGGGAGCTGTTTTTT	CAIGGLAGTGELFF
TRBV20-1	-	-	TRBJ1-3	TGCAGTGCTAGAGAAGGGACTGGCCGAAACACCATATATTTT	CSAREGTGRNTIYF
TRBV7-2	few	-	TRBJ2-7	TGTGCCAGCAGCTTAGCGGGCAGCCCCTCGGAGCAGTACTTC	CASSLAGSPSEQYF
TRBV10-2	few	-	TRBJ1-2	TGCGCCACAAGACCGGGGGTGGGCTATGGCTACACCTTC	CATRPGVGYGYTF
TRBV2	-	-	TRBJ2-5	TGTGCCAGCAGTCGAGACAGGCAAGAGACCCAGTACTTC	CASSRDRQETQYF
TRBV7-9	-	-	TRBJ2-2	TGTGCCAGCAGACTAATCCTCGACACCGGGGAGCTGTTTTTT	CASRLILDTGELFF
TRBV7-9	-	-	TRBJ1-5	TGTGCCAGCAGCTCCGACCAGGGTTCTAGCAATCAGCCCCAGCATTTT	CASSSDQGSSNQPQHF
TRBV20-1	-	-	TRBJ2-5	TGCAGTGCGAGGGACCTCCCCGGGACTCCCCTGGAGACCCAGTACTTC	CSARDLPGTPLETQYF
TRBV10-1	many	-	TRBJ2-5	TGCGCCAGCAGCGGGGACTTCCAAGAGACCCAGTACTTC	CASSGDFQETQYF
TRBV19	-	-	TRBJ2-7	TGTGCCAGTAGTATGACGAGTTACGAGCAGTACTTC	CASSMTSYEQYF
TRBV10-1	-	-	TRBJ2-3	TGTGCCATCAGTGGCTCTACCACGGGAGATACGCAGTATTTT	CAISGSTTGDTQYF
TRBV20-1	-	TRBD2	TRBJ2-7	TGCAGTGCTAGAAAACTAGCGGGATACGAGCAGTACTTC	CSARKLAGYEQYF
TRBV19	-	TRBD1	TRBJ2-7	TGTGCCAGTAGTCTCCTCCGGGACAGCACCTACGAGCAGTACTTC	CASSLLRDSTYEQYF
TRBV7-2	-	-	TRBJ2-1	TGTGCCAGCAGCTTAATTAGCGGCTACAATGAGCAGTCCTTC	CASSLISGYNEQSF
TRBV24-1	few	-	TRBJ2-1	TGTGCCACCAGTGATTATAAGGGGAGCTCCTACAATGAGCAGTTCTTC	CATSDYKGSSYNEQFF
TRBV24-1	-	-	TRBJ1-2	TGTGCCATCCATGAGACTTTCCATGGCTACACCTTC	CAIHETFHGYTF
TRBV6-6	few	-	TRBJ2-1	TGTGCCAGCGGAGTGGGGGACTCCTACAATGAGCAGTTCTTC	CASGVGDSYNEQFF
TRBV6-4	-	-	TRBJ2-6	TGTGCCAGCAGTTTTCTTCCAGGGGCTAGCTATGGATCTGGGGCCAACGTCCTGACTTTC	CASSFLPGASYGSGANVLTF
TRBV20-1	-	TRBD2	TRBJ2-1	TGCAGTGCTAGAGATCCTAGCGGGAGATTATGGAATGAGCAGTTCTTC	CSARDPSGRLWNEQFF
TRBV2	-	-	TRBJ1-2	TGTGCCAGCAGTGAAGACCCCTGGGATGGCTACACCTTC	CASSEDPWDGYTF
TRBV29-1	-	-	TRBJ1-2	TGCAGCGTAGGGGGGACGGGTCGTGGCTACACCTTC	CSVGGTGRGYTF
TRBV20-1	-	TRBD1	TRBJ2-2	TGCAGTGCTAGAGTGACAGGGAGAGAGAACACCGGGGAGCTGTTTTTT	CSARVTGRENTGELFF
TRBV7-2	-	TRBD1	TRBJ2-7	TGTGCCAGCAGCTTAGAGGGACAGTCCTCCTACGAGCAGTACTTC	CASSLEGQSSYEQYF
TRBV10-2	-	-	TRBJ2-7	TGCGCCAGCATAGGGGGGGGCGTTGGGCAGTACTTC	CASIGGGVGQYF
TRBV6-5	-	-	TRBJ1-6	TGTGCCAGCAGTTACTCGCAGGGCAATTCACCCCTCCACTTT	CASSYSQGNSPLHF
TRBV6-1	few	-	TRBJ1-6	TGTGCCAGCAGTGATTCGAGGGGTTCACCCCTCCACTTT	CASSDSRGSPLHF
TRBV20-1	-	-	TRBJ1-1	TGCAGTGCTAGAGATTTCGTGAACACTGAAGCTTTCTTT	CSARDFVNTEAFF
TRBV25-1	-	-	TRBJ1-2	TGTGCCAGCAGTGAATACGGGGGGGGGGCGCCCCGTGGCTACACCTTC	CASSEYGGGAPRGYTF
TRBV19	-	-	TRBJ1-5	TGTGCCAGTAGTATTTGGGGGGGCTTGGGCAATCAGCCCCAGCATTTT	CASSIWGGLGNQPQHF
TRBV20-1	-	-	TRBJ1-1	TGCAGTGCTAGAACGGGGGGGCTTTACACTGAAGCTTTCTTT	CSARTGGLYTEAFF
TRBV29-1	-	-	TRBJ2-7	TGCAGCGTAGGAGGGTACGCAGGGTCTAACGAGCAGTACTTC	CSVGGYAGSNEQYF
TRBV7-8	-	-	TRBJ2-3	TGTGCCAGCACCCTAGCGAACACAGATACGCAGTATTTT	CASTLANTDTQYF
TRBV20-1	few	TRBD1	TRBJ2-1	TGCAGTGCTAACGGACAGGGGGCCGGGAATGAGCAGTTCTTC	CSANGQGAGNEQFF
TRBV7-9	-	-	TRBJ2-1	TGTGCCAGCAGCTTCGGGACTTTGAACAATGAGCAGTTCTTC	CASSFGTLNNEQFF
TRBV5-1	-	-	TRBJ1-1	TGCGCCAGCAGCTTGGTGGCTGACACTGAAGCTTTCTTT	CASSLVADTEAFF
TRBV19	-	-	TRBJ1-1	TGTGCCACCACAGGAGTGAACACTGAAGCTTTCTTT	CATTGVNTEAFF
TRBV6-4	-	TRBD2	TRBJ2-7	TGTGCCAGCAGACTAGGGACTAGCGGGAGCTACGAGCAGTACTTC	CASRLGTSGSYEQYF
TRBV7-9	-	-	TRBJ1-1	TGTGCCAGCAGCTGGGGTGGACGATGGCCTGAAGCTTTCTTT	CASSWGGRWPEAFF
TRBV10-1	-	TRBD2	TRBJ2-1	TGCGCCAGCAGTGACACGGGCGGGAGGGAAACTTACAATGAGCAGTTCTTC	CASSDTGGRETYNEQFF
TRBV29-1	-	TRBD1	TRBJ2-7	TGCAGCGTTGACCCTGGGGACAGGGGTACCGAGCAGTACTTC	CSVDPGDRGTEQYF
TRBV5-8	-	-	TRBJ2-5	TGTGCCTGCGGGGCGCCCTTTCCTGAGACCCAGTACTTC	CACGAPFPETQYF
TRBV7-8	few	-	TRBJ1-5	TGTGCCAGCAGCTTAGCCGACAATCAGCCCCAGCATTTT	CASSLADNQPQHF
TRBV10-1	-	-	TRBJ1-3	TGCGCCAGCAGCGACCAGTGGGGTGGAAACACCATATATTTT	CASSDQWGGNTIYF
TRBV20-1	-	TRBD2	TRBJ2-5	TGCAGTGCGAAGGGTAGCGGGAGAGAGACCCAGTACTTC	CSAKGSGRETQYF
TRBV6-4	many	TRBD1	TRBJ1-2	TGTGCCAGCAGTGATTCGCTCGGGACAGGGAGTGGCTACACCTTC	CASSDSLGTGSGYTF
TRBV20-1	-	-	TRBJ2-1	TGCAGTGCTAGGATACAGGTCAATGAGCAGTTCTTC	CSARIQVNEQFF
TRBV7-9	-	-	TRBJ2-3	TGTGCCAGCAGCGAACAGAGAGATACGCAGTATTTT	CASSEQRDTQYF
TRBV5-1	-	-	TRBJ2-5	TGCGCCAGCAGGGCGGGCCGTGGGGAGACCCAGTACTTC	CASRAGRGETQYF
TRBV25-1	-	-	TRBJ2-5	TGTGCCAGCAGTGATTTGGACAGCCAAGAGACCCAGTACTTC	CASSDLDSQETQYF
TRBV2	-	-	TRBJ1-1	TGTGCCAGCAGCCAGACACAGGCCACGAACACTGAAGCTTTCTTT	CASSQTQATNTEAFF
TRBV5-1	-	-	TRBJ1-2	TGTGCCAGCAGCTTACCGTACAGGGATGGCTACACCTTC	CASSLPYRDGYTF
TRBV20-1	-	TRBD1	TRBJ2-1	TGCAGTGCTAGAGGGGACAGGGACAATGAGCAGTTCTTC	CSARGDRDNEQFF
TRBV7-8	-	TRBD2	TRBJ2-5	TGTGCCAGCAGCCTTAGCGGGGAGGTGACCCAGTACTTC	CASSLSGEVTQYF
TRBV20-1	few	-	TRBJ2-7	TGCAGTGCGAGTCCTTTTACAGACTCCTACGAGCAGTACTTC	CSASPFTDSYEQYF
TRBV12-3/TRBV12-4	-	-	TRBJ1-6	TGTGCCAGCAGTTCCTGGAGGGGGGCGGAGATTCAACCCCTCCACTTT	CASSSWRGAEIQPLHF